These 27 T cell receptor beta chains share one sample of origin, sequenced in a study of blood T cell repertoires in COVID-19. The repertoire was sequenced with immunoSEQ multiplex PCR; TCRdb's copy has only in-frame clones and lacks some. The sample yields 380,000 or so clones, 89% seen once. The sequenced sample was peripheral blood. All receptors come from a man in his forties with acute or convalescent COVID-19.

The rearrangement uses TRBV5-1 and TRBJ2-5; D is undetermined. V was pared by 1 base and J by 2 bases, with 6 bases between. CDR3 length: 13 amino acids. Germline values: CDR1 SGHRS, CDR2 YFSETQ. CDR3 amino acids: CASSLITQETQYF. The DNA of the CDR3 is TGCGCCAGCAGCTTGATCACACAAGAGACCCAGTACTTC.

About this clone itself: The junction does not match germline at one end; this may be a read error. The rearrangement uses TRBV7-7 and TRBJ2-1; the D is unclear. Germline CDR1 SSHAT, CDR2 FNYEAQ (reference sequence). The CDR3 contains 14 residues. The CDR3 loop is CASSLGPSTGEQFF. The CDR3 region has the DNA TGTGCTAGCAGCTTAGGTCCAAGTACTGGTGAGCAGTTCTTC.

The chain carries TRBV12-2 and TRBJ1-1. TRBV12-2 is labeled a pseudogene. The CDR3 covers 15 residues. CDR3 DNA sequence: TGTGCAAGTCCCCCCGTAGCATCAATGGACACTGAAGCTTTCTTT. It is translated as CASPPVASMDTEAFF.

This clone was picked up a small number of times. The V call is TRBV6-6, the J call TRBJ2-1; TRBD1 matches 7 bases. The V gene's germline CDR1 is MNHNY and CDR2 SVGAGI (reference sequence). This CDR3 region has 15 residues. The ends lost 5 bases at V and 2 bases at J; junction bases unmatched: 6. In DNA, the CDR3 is TGTGCCAGCAGTCTCAACAGGGGAACCTACAATGAGCAGTTCTTC. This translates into CASSLNRGTYNEQFF.

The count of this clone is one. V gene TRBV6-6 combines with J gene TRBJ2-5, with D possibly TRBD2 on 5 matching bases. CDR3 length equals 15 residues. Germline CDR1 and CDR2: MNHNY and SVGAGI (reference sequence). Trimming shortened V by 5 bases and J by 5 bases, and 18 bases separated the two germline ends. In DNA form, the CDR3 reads TGTGCCAGCAGTCCTACCGCCGGGGATGGTGAGACCCAGTACTTC. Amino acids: CASSPTAGDGETQYF.

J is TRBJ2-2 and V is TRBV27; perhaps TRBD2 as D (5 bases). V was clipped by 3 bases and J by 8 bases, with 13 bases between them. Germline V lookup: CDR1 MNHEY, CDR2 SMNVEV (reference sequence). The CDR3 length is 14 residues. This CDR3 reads CASSFGLSIGELFF. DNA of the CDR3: TGTGCCAGCAGTTTTGGACTGTCTATTGGGGAGCTGTTTTTT.

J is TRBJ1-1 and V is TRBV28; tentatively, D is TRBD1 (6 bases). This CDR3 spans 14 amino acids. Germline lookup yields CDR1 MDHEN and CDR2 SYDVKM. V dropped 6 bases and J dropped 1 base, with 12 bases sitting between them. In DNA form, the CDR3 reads TGTGCCAGCAGGCGAGCGGGACAGAACACTGAAGCTTTCTTT. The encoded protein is CASRRAGQNTEAFF.

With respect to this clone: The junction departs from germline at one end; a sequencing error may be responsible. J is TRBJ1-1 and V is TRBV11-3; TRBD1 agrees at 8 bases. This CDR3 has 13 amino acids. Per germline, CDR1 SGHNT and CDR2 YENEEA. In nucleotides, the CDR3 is TGTGCCAGCAGCCGGACGACAGGGGCTGAAACTTTCTTT. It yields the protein CASSRTTGAETFF.

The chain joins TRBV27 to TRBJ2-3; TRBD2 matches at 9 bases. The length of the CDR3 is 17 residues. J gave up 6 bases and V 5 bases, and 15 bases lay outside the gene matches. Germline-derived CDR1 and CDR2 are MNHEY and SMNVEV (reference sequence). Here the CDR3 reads CASSPHVASGKKDTQYF. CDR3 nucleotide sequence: TGTGCCAGCAGTCCTCACGTGGCTAGCGGGAAAAAGGATACGCAGTATTTT.

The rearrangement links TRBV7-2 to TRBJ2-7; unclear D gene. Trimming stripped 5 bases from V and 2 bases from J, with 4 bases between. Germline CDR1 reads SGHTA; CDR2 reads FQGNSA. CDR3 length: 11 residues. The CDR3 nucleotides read TGTGCCAGCAGCCCCGCCTACGAGCAGTACTTC. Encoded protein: CASSPAYEQYF.

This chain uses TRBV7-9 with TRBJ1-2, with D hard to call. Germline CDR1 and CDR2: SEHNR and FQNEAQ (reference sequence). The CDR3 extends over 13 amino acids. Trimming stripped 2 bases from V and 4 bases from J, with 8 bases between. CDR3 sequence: CASSLTAPYGYTF. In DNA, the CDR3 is TGTGCCAGCAGCTTAACTGCGCCCTATGGCTACACCTTC.

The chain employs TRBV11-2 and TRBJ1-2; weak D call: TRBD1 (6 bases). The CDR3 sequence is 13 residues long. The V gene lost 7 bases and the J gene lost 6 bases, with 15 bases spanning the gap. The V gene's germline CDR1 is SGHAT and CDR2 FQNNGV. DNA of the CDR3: TGTGCCAGCACCATGGGACAAAGGCATGGCTACACCTTC. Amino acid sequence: CASTMGQRHGYTF.

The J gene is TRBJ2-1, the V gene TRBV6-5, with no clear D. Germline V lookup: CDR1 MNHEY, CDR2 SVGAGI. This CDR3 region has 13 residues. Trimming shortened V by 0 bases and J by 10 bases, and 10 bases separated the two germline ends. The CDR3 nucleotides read TGTGCCAGCAGTTACTCTACTGGCGGAGAGCAGTTCTTC. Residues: CASSYSTGGEQFF.

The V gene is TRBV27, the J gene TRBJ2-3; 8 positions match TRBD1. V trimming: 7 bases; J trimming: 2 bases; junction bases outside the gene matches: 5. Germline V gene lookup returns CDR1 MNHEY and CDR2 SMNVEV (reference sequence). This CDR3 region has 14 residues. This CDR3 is CASTWTGYTDTQYF. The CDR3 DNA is TGTGCCAGCACCTGGACAGGGTACACAGATACGCAGTATTTT.

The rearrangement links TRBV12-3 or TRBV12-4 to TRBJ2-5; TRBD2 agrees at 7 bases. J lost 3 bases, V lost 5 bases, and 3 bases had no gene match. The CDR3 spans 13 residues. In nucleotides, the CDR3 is TGTGCCAGCAGTCCGGGGAGGGAAGAGACCCAGTACTTC. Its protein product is CASSPGREETQYF.

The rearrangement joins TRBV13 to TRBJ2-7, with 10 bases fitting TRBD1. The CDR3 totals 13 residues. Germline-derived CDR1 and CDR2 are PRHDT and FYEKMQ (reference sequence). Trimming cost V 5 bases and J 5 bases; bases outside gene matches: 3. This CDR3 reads CASSAGQGDEQYF. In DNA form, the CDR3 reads TGTGCCAGCAGCGCCGGACAGGGGGACGAGCAGTACTTC.

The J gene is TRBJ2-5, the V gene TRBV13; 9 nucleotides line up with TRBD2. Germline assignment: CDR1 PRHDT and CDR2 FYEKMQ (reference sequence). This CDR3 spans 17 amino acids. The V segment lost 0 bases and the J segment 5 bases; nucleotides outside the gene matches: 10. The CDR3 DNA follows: TGTGCCAGCAGCTTAGGCTGGCCTAGCGGGACCGTGGAGACCCAGTACTTC. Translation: CASSLGWPSGTVETQYF. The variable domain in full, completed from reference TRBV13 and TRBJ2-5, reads AAGVIQSPRHLIKEKRETATLKCYPIPRHDTVYWYQQGPGQDPQFLISFYEKMQSDKGSIPDRFSAQQFSDYHSELNMSSLELGDSALYFCASSLGWPSGTVETQYFGPGTRLLVL.

In nucleotides, the CDR3 is TGTGCCAGCAGTGCCGGGACATTCTATGGCTACACCTTC. This sequence encodes CASSAGTFYGYTF. V is TRBV6-2 or TRBV6-3 and J is TRBJ1-2; D may be TRBD1 (6 bases). The germline CDR1 and CDR2 sequences are MNHEY and SVGEGT. V lost 5 bases to trimming and J lost 4 bases, with 11 bases between them. The CDR3 is made up of 13 amino acids.

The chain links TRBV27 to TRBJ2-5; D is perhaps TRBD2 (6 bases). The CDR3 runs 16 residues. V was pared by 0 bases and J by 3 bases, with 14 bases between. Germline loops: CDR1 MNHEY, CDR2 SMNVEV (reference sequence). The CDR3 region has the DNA TGTGCCAGCAGTTTATCCCTGGGAGGAGAGGAAGAGACCCAGTACTTC. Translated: CASSLSLGGEEETQYF.

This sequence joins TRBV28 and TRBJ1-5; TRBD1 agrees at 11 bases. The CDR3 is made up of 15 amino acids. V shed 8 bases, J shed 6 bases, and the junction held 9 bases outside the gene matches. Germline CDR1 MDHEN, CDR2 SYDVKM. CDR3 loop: CASPPGTGGAQPQHF. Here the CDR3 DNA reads TGTGCCAGCCCCCCCGGGACAGGGGGAGCTCAGCCCCAGCATTTT.

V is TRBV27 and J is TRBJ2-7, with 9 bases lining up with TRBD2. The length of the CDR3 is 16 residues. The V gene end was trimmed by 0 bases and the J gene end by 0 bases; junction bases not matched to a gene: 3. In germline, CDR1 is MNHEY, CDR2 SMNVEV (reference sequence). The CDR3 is CASSLSTAGGSYEQYF. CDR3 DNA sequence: TGTGCCAGCAGTTTATCGACAGCGGGGGGCTCCTACGAGCAGTACTTC.

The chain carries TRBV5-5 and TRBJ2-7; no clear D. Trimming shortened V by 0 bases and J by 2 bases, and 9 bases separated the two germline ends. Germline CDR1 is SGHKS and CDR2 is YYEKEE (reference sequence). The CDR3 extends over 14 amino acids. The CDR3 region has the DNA TGTGCCAGCAGCTTGGTTCCCAGGCCCTACGAGCAGTACTTC. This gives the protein CASSLVPRPYEQYF.

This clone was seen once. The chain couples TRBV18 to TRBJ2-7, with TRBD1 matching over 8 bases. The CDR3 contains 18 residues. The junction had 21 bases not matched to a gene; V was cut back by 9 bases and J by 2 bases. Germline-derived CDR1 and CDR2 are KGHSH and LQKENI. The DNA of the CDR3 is TGTGCCAGTTCCCCGGACAGGGTCGTTTCGGGCAACCCCTACGAGCAGTACTTC. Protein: CASSPDRVVSGNPYEQYF.

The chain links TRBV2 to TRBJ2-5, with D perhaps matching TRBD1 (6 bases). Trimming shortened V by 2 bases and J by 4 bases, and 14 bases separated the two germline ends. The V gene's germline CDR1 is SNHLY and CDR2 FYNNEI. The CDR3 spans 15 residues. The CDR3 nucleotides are TGTGCCAGCAGTGAAATACAGGGTGGGGCAGAGACCCAGTACTTC. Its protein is CASSEIQGGAETQYF. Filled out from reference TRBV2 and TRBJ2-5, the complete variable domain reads EPEVTQTPSHQVTQMGQEVILRCVPISNHLYFYWYRQILGQKVEFLVSFYNNEISEKSEIFDDQFSVERPDGSNFTLKIRSTKLEDSAMYFCASSEIQGGAETQYFGPGTRLLVL.

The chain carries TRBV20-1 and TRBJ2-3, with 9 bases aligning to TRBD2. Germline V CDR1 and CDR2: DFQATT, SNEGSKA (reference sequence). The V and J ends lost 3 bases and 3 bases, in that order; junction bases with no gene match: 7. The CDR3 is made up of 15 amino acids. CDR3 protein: CSASETSGGTDTQYF. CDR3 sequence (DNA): TGCAGTGCTAGTGAGACTAGCGGAGGGACAGATACGCAGTATTTT.

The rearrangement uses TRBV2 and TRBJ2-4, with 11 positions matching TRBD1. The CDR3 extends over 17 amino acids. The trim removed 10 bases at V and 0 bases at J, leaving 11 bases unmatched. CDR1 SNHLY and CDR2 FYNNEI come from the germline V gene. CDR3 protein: CATWGQGEKIAKNIQYF. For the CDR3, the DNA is TGTGCCACCTGGGGACAGGGGGAAAAAATAGCCAAAAACATTCAGTACTTC.

This CDR3 is CASSLVGETYGYTF. Written as DNA, the CDR3 is TGCGCCAGCAGCTTGGTAGGAGAAACCTATGGCTACACCTTC. This rearrangement joins TRBV5-1 to TRBJ1-2; D gene unclear. V lost 0 bases, J lost 4 bases, and 10 bases lay in between. This CDR3 contains 14 residues. Per germline, CDR1 SGHRS and CDR2 YFSETQ.